This T cell receptor beta chain was captured by sequencing in a study of T cell repertoires in cytomegalovirus infection. Using its own MiXCR run on the reads, TCRdb lists one record per CDR3 protein. The data contain tens of thousands of distinct CDR3 sequences, 4% of them seen just once; the ten biggest clones take up around a fifth. CDR1 SNHLY and CDR2 FYNNEI come from the germline V gene. This CDR3 is built from 15 residues. Trimming took 3 bases from V and 2 from J, leaving 10 bases between them. This clonotype was detected only a few times. The chain uses TRBV2 and TRBJ2-2; TRBD2 is a possible D gene (6 bases). The sequence came from a human donor in good health (CMV status not recorded). Some clones in this sample may be carry-over from other donors' samples. What was sequenced was PBMCs. The CDR3 protein is CASSDSGPNTGELFF. CDR3 nucleotides: TGTGCCAGCAGTGATAGCGGCCCTAACACCGGGGAGCTGTTTTTT.